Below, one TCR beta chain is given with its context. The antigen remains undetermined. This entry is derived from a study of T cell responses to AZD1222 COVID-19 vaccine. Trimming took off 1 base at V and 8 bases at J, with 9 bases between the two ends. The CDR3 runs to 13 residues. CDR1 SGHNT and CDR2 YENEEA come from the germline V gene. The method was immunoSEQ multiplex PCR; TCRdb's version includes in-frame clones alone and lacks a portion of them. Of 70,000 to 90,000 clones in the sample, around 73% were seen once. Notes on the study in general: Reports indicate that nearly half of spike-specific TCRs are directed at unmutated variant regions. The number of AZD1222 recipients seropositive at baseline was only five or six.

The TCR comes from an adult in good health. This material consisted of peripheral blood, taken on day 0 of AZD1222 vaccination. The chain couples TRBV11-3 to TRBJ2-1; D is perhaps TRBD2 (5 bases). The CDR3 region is CASSLASDYEQFF. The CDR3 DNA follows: TGTGCCAGCAGCTTAGCGTCGGACTATGAGCAGTTCTTC.